The 10 T cell receptor beta chains below were found in one sample sequenced in a study of graft-versus-host responses after intestinal transplantation. Their cognate antigens are unknown. Data came from immunoSEQ multiplex PCR; TCRdb stores just in-frame clones and leaves some out. The table records some 120,000 clones, over 75% of them present only once. The specimen was unstimulated CD4+ T cells sorted from spleen or lymph node cells, collected before intestinal transplant. The source is a human donor who received an intestinal transplant.

The rearrangement joins TRBV5-1 to TRBJ2-7, with 9 nucleotides matching TRBD1. V trimming: 4 bases; J trimming: 3 bases; junction bases outside the gene matches: 11. The CDR3 extends over 16 amino acids. Germline V gene lookup returns CDR1 SGHRS and CDR2 YFSETQ. CDR3 nucleotide sequence: TGCGCCAGCAGCCCGTACCCGGGACAGGGACTCTACGAGCAGTACTTC. Its translation is CASSPYPGQGLYEQYF.

This CDR3 is CASSLGPAVSYNEQFF. CDR3 nucleotides: TGTGCCAGCAGCTTGGGTCCGGCGGTATCCTACAATGAGCAGTTCTTC. V gene TRBV5-6 combines with J gene TRBJ2-1; D is undetermined. V was pared by 0 bases and J by 1 base, with 11 bases between. Germline V lookup: CDR1 SGHDT, CDR2 YYEEEE. CDR3 length: 16 residues.

The chain recombines TRBV11-2 with TRBJ1-3; tentatively, D is TRBD1 (5 bases). Germline CDR1 reads SGHAT; CDR2 reads FQNNGV. The length of the CDR3 is 15 residues. The ends were cut back, 1 base at V and 4 bases at J, with 11 bases in the middle. The CDR3 nucleotides are TGTGCCAGCAGCTTAGCCAGGGAATCCGGAAACACCATATATTTT. Amino acids: CASSLARESGNTIYF.

The chain combines TRBV6-1 with TRBJ2-2; D is perhaps TRBD1 (6 bases). V lost 5 bases and J lost 4, with 14 bases in between. Germline V gives CDR1 MNHNS, CDR2 SASEGT. This CDR3 region has 15 residues. The CDR3 sequence is CASSTIGGGTGELFF. The CDR3 DNA follows: TGTGCCAGCAGTACTATTGGGGGCGGCACCGGGGAGCTGTTTTTT.

The chain links TRBV30 to TRBJ1-1, with 7 bases matching TRBD1. The V and J ends lost 4 bases and 4 bases, in that order; junction bases with no gene match: 9. This CDR3 has 14 amino acids. From germline, CDR1 is GTSNPN and CDR2 SVGIG (reference sequence). CDR3 residues: CAWTQTGKITEAFF. The CDR3 coding sequence is TGTGCCTGGACTCAGACAGGGAAGATCACTGAAGCTTTCTTT.

This rearrangement joins TRBV28 to TRBJ2-7; 11 bases align to TRBD2. The CDR3 extends over 15 amino acids. The V segment lost 5 bases and the J segment 6 bases; nucleotides outside the gene matches: 9. Germline V CDR1 and CDR2: MDHEN, SYDVKM. As DNA, the CDR3 is TGTGCCAGCAGTCCCTTAGCGGGAGGGCCCGTCGAGCAGTACTTC. This codes for CASSPLAGGPVEQYF.

V usage is TRBV10-2 and J usage is TRBJ1-3; D ambiguous. The CDR3 has 13 residues. CDR1 is WSHSY, CDR2 SAAADI, per germline. V shed 6 bases and J shed 0 bases, with 6 bases lying between them. The CDR3 coding sequence is TGCGCCAGCAGGCCGAGCTCTGGAAACACCATATATTTT. It encodes CASRPSSGNTIYF.

This chain joins TRBV2 and TRBJ2-7; 7 bases fit TRBD1. Trimming cost V 6 bases and J 2 bases; bases outside gene matches: 4. The CDR3 runs 13 residues. Germline CDR1 is SNHLY and CDR2 is FYNNEI. The chain's CDR3 is CASRQGYAYEQYF. The CDR3 DNA follows: TGTGCCAGCAGACAGGGGTATGCCTACGAGCAGTACTTC. The full variable domain, rest sourced from reference TRBV2 and TRBJ2-7, is EPEVTQTPSHQVTQMGQEVILRCVPISNHLYFYWYRQILGQKVEFLVSFYNNEISEKSEIFDDQFSVERPDGSNFTLKIRSTKLEDSAMYFCASRQGYAYEQYFGPGTRLTVT.

The gene calls are TRBV25-1 and TRBJ1-2; 8 bases line up with TRBD1. Germline V gives CDR1 MGHDK, CDR2 SYGVNS. This CDR3 is 12 amino acids long. Trimming took 2 bases from V and 13 from J; bases not matched to a gene: 6. The chain's CDR3 is CASSEERQGLTF. The CDR3 DNA follows: TGTGCCAGCAGTGAAGAACGACAGGGGCTCACCTTC.

The genes are TRBV28 and TRBJ1-1, with 9 bases matching TRBD1. CDR3 length equals 16 residues. From germline, CDR1 is MDHEN and CDR2 SYDVKM. The V gene end was trimmed by 5 bases and the J gene end by 2 bases; junction bases not matched to a gene: 9. The CDR3 nucleotides are TGTGCCAGCAGTCCAGAACAGGGGGCCGGCAACACTGAAGCTTTCTTT. It translates to CASSPEQGAGNTEAFF. Full variable domain (remainder filled in from reference TRBV28 and TRBJ1-1): DVKVTQSSRYLVKRTGEKVFLECVQDMDHENMFWYRQDPGLGLRLIYFSYDVKMKEKGDIPEGYSVSREKKERFSLILESASTNQTSMYLCASSPEQGAGNTEAFFGQGTRLTVV.